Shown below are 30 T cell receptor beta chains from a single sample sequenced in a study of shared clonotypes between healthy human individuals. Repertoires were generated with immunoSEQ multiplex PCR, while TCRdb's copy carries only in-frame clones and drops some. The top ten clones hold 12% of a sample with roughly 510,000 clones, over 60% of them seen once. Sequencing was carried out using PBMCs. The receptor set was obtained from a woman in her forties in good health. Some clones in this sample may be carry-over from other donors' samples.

CDR3 in DNA: TGTGCCAGCAGCTTAAGCACAGGGCGAAACACCATATATTTT. Encoded protein: CASSLSTGRNTIYF. This chain uses TRBV7-2 with TRBJ1-3, with D perhaps TRBD1 (6 bases). In germline, CDR1 is SGHTA, CDR2 FQGNSA. This CDR3 has 14 residues. V was shortened by 2 bases and J by 5 bases, with 10 bases between the two germline ends.

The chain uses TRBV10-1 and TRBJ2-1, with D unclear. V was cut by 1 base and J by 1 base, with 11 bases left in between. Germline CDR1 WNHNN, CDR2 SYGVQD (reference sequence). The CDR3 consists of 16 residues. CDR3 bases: TGCGCCAGCAGTGAGTTTCGCACAGCGTCCTACAATGAGCAGTTCTTC. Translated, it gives CASSEFRTASYNEQFF.

The CDR3 is CASSEVSGVGEKLFF. The CDR3, as DNA: TGTGCCAGCAGTGAAGTGTCGGGCGTCGGTGAAAAACTGTTTTTT. This chain joins TRBV2 and TRBJ1-4, with D unresolved. The CDR3 contains 15 residues. CDR1 is SNHLY and CDR2 is FYNNEI in the germline V gene. The germline V and J ends were trimmed by 1 base and 7 bases, with 13 bases remaining between them.

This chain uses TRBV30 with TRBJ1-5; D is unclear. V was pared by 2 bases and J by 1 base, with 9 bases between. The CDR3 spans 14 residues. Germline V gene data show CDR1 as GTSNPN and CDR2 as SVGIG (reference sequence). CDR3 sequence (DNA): TGTGCCTGGAGTCCCGGACGGAGCAATCAGCCCCAGCATTTT. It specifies CAWSPGRSNQPQHF.

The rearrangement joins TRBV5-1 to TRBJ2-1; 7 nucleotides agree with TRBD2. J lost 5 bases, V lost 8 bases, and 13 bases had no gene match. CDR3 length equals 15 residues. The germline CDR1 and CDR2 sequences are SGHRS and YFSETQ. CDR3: CASRAGVEYDNEQFF. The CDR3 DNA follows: TGCGCCAGTCGGGCGGGAGTAGAATACGACAATGAGCAGTTCTTC.

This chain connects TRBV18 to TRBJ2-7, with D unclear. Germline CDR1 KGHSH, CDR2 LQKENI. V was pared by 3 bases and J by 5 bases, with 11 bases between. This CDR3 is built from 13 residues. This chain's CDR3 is CASSPLNPNEQYF. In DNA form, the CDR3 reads TGTGCCAGCTCACCGCTGAATCCCAACGAGCAGTACTTC.

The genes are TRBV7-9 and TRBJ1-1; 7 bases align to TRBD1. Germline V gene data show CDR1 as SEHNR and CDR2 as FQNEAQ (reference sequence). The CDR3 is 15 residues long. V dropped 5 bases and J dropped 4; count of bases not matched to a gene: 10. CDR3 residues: CASSKGDREGTEAFF. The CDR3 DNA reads TGTGCCAGCAGCAAAGGCGACAGGGAGGGCACTGAAGCTTTCTTT.

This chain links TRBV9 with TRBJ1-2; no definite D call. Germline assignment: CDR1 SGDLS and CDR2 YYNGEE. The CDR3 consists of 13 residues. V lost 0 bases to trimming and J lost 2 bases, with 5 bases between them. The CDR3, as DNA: TGTGCCAGCAGCGTAGAAGCGAACTATGGCTACACCTTC. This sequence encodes CASSVEANYGYTF.

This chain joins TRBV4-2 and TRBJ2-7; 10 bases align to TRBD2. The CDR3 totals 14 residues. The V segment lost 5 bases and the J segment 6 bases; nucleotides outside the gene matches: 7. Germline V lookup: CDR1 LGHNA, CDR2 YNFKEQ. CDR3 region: CASSFSGLASEQYF. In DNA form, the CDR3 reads TGTGCCAGCAGCTTTTCGGGACTAGCGAGCGAGCAGTACTTC.

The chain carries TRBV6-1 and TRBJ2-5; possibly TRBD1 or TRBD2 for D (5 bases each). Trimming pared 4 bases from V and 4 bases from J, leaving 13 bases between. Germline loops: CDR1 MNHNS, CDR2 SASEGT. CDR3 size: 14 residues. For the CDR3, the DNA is TGTGCCAGCAGTGGAGGGGTACTCAGAGAGACCCAGTACTTC. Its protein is CASSGGVLRETQYF.

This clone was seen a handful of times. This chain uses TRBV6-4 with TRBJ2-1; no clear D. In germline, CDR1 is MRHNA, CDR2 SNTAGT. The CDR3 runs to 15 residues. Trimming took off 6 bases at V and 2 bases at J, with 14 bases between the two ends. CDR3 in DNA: TGTGCCAGCAGCTTAGTTCCAGAGGCCTACAATGAGCAGTTCTTC. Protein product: CASSLVPEAYNEQFF.

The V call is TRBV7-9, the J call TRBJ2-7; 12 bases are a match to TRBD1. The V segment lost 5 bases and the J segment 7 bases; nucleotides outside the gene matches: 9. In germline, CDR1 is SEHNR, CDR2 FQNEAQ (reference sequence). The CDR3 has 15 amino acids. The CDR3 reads CASSGSGQGAREQYF. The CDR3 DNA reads TGTGCCAGCAGCGGATCGGGACAGGGGGCGCGGGAGCAGTACTTC.

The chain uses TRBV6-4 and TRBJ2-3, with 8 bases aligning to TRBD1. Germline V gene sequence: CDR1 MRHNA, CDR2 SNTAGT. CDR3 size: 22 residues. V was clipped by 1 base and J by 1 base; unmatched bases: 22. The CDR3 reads CASSDWTGQAPGGDLGTDTQYF. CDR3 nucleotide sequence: TGTGCCAGCAGTGACTGGACGGGACAGGCCCCTGGGGGAGATTTGGGCACAGATACGCAGTATTTT.

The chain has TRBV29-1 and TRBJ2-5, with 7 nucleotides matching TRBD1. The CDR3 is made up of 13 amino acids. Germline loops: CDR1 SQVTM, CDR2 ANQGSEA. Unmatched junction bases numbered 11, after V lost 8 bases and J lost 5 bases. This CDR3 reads CSSNRQGGETQYF. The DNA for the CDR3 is TGCAGCTCCAACCGACAGGGCGGTGAGACCCAGTACTTC.

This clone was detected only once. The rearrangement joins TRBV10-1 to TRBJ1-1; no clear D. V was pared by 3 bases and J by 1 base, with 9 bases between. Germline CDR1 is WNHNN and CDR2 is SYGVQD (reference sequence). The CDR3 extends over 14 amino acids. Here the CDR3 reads CASSDRTQNTEAFF. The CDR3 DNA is TGCGCCAGCAGTGACAGAACTCAGAACACTGAAGCTTTCTTT.

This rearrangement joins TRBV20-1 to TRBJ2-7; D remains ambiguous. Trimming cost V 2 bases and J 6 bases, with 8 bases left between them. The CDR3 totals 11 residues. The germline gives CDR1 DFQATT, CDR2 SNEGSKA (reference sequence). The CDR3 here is CSARPLIEQYF. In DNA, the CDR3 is TGCAGTGCTAGACCCCTTATCGAGCAGTACTTC.

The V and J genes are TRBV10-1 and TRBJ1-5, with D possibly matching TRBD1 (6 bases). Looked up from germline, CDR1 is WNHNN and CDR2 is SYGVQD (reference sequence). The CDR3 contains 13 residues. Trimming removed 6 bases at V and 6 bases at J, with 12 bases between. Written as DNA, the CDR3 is TGCGCCAGCAGCAGGGGCCCTCGTCAGCCCCAGCATTTT. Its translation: CASSRGPRQPQHF.

CDR3 sequence reads: CASSFDHSGANVLTF. In nucleotides, the CDR3 is TGTGCCAGCAGCTTTGACCACTCTGGGGCCAACGTCCTGACTTTC. The rearrangement links TRBV5-6 to TRBJ2-6; D gene ambiguous. V was cut by 2 bases and J by 0 bases, with 6 bases left in between. CDR3 size: 15 residues. Germline CDR1 is SGHDT and CDR2 is YYEEEE.

CDR3 loop: CASSYGTSGDEQYF. In nucleotides, the CDR3 is TGCGCCAGCAGCTACGGGACTAGCGGAGACGAGCAGTACTTC. The rearrangement joins TRBV5-1 to TRBJ2-7, with 11 positions matching TRBD2. With 3 bases clipped from V and 5 bases from J, the junction kept 4 bases outside the gene matches. Germline V gene data show CDR1 as SGHRS and CDR2 as YFSETQ. This CDR3 has 14 amino acids.

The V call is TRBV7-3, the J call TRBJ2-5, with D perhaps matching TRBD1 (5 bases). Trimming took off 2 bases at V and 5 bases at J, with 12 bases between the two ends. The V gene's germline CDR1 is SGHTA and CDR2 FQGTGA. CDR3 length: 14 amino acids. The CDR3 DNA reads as TGTGCCAGCAGCTTATTGGGGCCAGGGGAGACCCAGTACTTC. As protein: CASSLLGPGETQYF. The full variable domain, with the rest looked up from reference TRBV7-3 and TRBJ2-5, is GAGVSQTPSNKVTEKGKYVELRCDPISGHTALYWYRQSLGQGPEFLIYFQGTGAADDSGLPNDRFFAVRPEGSVSTLKIQRTERGDSAVYLCASSLLGPGETQYFGPGTRLLVL.

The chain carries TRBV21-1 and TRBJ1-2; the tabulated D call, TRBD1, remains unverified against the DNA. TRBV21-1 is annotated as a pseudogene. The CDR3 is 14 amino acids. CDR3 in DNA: TGTGCCAGCAGCAATGAACAGGGAATGGATGGCTACACCTTC. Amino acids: CASSNEQGMDGYTF.

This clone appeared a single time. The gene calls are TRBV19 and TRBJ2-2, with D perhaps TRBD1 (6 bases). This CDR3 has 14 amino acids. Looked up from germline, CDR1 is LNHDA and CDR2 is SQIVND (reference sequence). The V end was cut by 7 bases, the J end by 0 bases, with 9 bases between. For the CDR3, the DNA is TGTGCCAGTACACAGGGTACGAACACCGGGGAGCTGTTTTTT. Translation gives CASTQGTNTGELFF.

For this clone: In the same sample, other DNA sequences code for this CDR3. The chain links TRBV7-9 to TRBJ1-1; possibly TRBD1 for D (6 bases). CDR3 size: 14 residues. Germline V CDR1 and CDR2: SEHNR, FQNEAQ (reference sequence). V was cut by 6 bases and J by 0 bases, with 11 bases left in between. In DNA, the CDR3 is TGTGCCAGCAGGGACACAGGGATGAACACTGAAGCTTTCTTT. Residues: CASRDTGMNTEAFF.

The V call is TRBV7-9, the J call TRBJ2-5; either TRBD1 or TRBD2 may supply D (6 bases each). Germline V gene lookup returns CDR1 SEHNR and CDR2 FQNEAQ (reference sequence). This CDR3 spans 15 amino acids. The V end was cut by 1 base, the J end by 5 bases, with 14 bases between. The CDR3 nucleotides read TGTGCCAGCAGCTTAGGCCGGGGGCGGCAGGAGACCCAGTACTTC. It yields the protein CASSLGRGRQETQYF.

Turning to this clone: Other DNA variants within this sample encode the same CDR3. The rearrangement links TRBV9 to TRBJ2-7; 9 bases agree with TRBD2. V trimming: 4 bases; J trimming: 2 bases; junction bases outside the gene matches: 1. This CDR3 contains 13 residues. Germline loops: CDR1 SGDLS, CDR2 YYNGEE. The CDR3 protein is CASSPSGTYEQYF. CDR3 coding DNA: TGTGCCAGCAGCCCTAGCGGGACCTACGAGCAGTACTTC.

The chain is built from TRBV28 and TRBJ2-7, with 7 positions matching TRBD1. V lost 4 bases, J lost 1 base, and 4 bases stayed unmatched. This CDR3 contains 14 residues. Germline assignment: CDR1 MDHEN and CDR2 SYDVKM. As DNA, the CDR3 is TGTGCCAGCAGTTCCGGGGACAGATCCTACGAGCAGTACTTC. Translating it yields CASSSGDRSYEQYF.

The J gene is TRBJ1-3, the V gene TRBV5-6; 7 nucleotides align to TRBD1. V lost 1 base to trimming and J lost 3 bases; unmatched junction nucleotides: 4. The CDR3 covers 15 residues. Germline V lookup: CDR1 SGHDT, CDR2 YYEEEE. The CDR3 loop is CASSLRQGGGNTIYF. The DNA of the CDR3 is TGTGCCAGCAGCTTGCGACAGGGTGGTGGAAACACCATATATTTT.

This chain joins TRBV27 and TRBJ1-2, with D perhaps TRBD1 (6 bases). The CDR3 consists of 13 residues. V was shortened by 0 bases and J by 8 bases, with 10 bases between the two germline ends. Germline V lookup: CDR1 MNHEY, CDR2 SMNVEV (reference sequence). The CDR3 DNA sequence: TGTGCCAGCAGTTTATCCGGGACAAGAGGCTACACCTTC. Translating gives CASSLSGTRGYTF.

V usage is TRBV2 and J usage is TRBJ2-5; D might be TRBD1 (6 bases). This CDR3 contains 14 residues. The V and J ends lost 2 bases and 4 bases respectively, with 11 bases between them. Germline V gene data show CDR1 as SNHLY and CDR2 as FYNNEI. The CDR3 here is CASSEFTGRETQYF. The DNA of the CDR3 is TGTGCCAGCAGTGAATTTACAGGGAGAGAGACCCAGTACTTC.

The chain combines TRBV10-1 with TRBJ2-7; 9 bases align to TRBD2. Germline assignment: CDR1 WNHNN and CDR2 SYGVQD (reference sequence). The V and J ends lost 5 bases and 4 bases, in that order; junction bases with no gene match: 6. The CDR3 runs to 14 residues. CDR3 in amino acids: CASSLSGSVYEQYF. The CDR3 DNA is TGCGCCAGCAGTCTTAGCGGGAGTGTTTACGAGCAGTACTTC.